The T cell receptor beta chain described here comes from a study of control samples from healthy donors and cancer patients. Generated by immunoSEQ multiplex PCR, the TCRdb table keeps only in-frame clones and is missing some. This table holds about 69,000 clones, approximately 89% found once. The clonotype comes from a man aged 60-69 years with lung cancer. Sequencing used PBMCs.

The CDR3 region has the DNA TGTGCCAGCAGCACGACAGCGGTCGTGAACACTGAAGCTTTCTTT. Translation: CASSTTAVVNTEAFF. V and J are TRBV5-4 and TRBJ1-1, with D perhaps matching TRBD1 (5 bases). The CDR3 covers 15 residues. Germline CDR1 and CDR2: SGHNT and YYREEE (reference sequence). V was clipped by 4 bases and J by 0 bases, with 13 bases between them.